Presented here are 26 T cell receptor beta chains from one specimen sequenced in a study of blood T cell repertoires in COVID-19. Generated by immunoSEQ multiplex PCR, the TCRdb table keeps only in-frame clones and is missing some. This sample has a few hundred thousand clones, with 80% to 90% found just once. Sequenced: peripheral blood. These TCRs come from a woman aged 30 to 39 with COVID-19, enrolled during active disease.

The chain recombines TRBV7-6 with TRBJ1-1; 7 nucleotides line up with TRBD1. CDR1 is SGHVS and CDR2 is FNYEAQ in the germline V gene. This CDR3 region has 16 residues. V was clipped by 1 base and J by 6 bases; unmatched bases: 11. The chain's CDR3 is CASSLGGGRGDSEAFF. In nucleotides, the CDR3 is TGTGCCAGCAGCTTAGGAGGAGGCAGGGGGGACTCTGAAGCTTTCTTT.

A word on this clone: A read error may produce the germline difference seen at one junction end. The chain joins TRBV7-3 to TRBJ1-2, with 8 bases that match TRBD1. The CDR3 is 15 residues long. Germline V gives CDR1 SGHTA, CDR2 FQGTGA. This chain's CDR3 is CASSSTPGQGEGRSF. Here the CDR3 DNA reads TGTGCCAGCAGCTCCACTCCCGGACAGGGCGAAGGACGGTCCTTC.

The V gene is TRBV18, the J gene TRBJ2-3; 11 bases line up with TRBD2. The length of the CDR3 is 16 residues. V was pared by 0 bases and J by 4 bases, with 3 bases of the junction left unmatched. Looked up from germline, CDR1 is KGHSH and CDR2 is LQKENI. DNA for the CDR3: TGTGCCAGCTCACCACCGGTAGCGGGAGGGCCAGATACGCAGTATTTT. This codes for CASSPPVAGGPDTQYF.

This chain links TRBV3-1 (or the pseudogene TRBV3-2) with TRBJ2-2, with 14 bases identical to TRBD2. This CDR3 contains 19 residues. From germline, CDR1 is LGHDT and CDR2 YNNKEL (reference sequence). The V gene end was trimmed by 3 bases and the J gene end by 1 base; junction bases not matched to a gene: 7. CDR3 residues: CASSQGLAGVHLNTGELFF. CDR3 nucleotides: TGTGCCAGCAGCCAGGGACTAGCGGGAGTACACCTGAACACCGGGGAGCTGTTTTTT.

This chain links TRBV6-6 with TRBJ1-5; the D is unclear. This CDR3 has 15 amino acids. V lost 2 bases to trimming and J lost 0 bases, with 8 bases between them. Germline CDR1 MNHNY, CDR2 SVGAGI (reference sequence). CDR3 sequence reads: CASSYDNFSNQPQHF. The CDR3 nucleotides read TGTGCCAGCAGTTACGACAATTTTAGCAATCAGCCCCAGCATTTT.

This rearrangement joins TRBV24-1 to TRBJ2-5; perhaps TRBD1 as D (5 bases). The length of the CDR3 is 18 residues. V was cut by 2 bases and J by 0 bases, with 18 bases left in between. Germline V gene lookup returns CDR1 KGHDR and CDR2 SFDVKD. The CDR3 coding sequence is TGTGCCACCAGTGATTCCAGAAGGGGAAATATGTACCAAGAGACCCAGTACTTC. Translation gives CATSDSRRGNMYQETQYF.

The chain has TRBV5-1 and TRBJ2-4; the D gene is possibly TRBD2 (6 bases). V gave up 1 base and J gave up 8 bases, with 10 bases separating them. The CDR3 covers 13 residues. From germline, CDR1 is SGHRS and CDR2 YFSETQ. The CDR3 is CASSLSGEDIQYF. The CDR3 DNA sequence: TGCGCCAGCAGCTTGTCTGGGGAGGACATTCAGTACTTC.

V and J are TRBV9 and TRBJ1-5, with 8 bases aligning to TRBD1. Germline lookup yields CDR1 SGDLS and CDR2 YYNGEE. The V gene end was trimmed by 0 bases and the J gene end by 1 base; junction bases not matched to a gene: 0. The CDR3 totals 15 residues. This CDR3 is CASSVGTGSNQPQHF. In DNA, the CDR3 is TGTGCCAGCAGCGTAGGGACAGGGAGCAATCAGCCCCAGCATTTT.

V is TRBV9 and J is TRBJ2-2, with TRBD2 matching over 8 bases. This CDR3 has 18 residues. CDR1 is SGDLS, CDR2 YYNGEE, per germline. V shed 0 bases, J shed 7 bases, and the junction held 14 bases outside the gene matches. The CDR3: CASSVATGSGRIIGELFF. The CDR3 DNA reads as TGTGCCAGCAGCGTAGCTACAGGGAGCGGGAGAATTATCGGGGAGCTGTTTTTT.

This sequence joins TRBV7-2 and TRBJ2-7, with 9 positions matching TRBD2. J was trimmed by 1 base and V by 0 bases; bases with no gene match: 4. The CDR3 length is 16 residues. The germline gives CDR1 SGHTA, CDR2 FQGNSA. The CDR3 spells CASSLAQAGGSYEQYF. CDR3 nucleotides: TGTGCCAGCAGCTTAGCCCAAGCGGGGGGTTCCTACGAGCAGTACTTC.

The CDR3 sequence is CASSFSGTANEKLFF. The DNA of the CDR3 is TGTGCCAGCAGTTTTAGCGGGACAGCTAATGAAAAACTGTTTTTT. The V and J genes are TRBV28 and TRBJ1-4; 7 positions agree with TRBD1. V shed 3 bases, J shed 3 bases, and the junction held 4 bases outside the gene matches. The CDR3 runs to 15 residues. From germline, CDR1 is MDHEN and CDR2 SYDVKM.

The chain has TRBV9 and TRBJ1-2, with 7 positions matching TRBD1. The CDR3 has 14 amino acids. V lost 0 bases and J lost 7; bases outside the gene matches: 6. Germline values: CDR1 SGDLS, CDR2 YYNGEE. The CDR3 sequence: CASSVAPQGIGYTF. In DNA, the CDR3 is TGTGCCAGCAGCGTAGCCCCACAGGGGATTGGCTACACCTTC.

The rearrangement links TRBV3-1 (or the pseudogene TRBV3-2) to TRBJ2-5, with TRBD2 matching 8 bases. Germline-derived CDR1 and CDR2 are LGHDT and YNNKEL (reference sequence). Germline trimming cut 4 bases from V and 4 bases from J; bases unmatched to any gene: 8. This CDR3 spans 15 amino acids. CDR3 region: CASSPPGRGGETQYF. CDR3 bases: TGTGCCAGCAGCCCACCCGGTCGGGGGGGAGAGACCCAGTACTTC.

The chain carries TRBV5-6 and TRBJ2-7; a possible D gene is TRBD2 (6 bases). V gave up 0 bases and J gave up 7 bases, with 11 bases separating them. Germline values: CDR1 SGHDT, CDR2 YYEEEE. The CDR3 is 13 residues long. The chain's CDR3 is CASSLAGTREQYF. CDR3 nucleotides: TGTGCCAGCAGCTTGGCAGGGACTCGGGAGCAGTACTTC.

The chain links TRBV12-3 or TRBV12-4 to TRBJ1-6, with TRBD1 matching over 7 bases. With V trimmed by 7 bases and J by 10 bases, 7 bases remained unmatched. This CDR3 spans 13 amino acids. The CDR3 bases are TGTGCCAGCACTGGGACAGTCCAGTCACCCCTCCACTTT. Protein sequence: CASTGTVQSPLHF.

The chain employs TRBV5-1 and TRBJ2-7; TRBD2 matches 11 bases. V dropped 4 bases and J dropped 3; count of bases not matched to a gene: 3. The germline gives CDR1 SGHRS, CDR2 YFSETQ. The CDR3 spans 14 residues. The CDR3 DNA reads TGCGCCAGCAGCACTGGACTAGCGGGCTACGAGCAGTACTTC. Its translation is CASSTGLAGYEQYF.

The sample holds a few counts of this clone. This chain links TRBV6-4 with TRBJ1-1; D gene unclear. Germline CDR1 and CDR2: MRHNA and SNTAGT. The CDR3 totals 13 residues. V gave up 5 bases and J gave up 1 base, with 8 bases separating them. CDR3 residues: CASSSIPNTEAFF. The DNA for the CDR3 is TGTGCCAGCAGTTCCATTCCGAACACTGAAGCTTTCTTT.

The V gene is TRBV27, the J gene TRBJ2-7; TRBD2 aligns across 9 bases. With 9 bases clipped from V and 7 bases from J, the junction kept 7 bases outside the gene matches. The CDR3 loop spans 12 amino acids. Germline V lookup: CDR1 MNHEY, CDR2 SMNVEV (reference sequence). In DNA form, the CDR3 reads TGTGCCAGTGGCGGGGGGGCGCGGGAGCAGTACTTC. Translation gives CASGGGAREQYF.

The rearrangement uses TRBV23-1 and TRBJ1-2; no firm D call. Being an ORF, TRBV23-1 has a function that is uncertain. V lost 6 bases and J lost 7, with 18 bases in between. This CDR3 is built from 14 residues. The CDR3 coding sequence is TGCGCCAGCAGCCTTCGTCTATCTTCTCCTGGCTACACCTTC. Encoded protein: CASSLRLSSPGYTF.

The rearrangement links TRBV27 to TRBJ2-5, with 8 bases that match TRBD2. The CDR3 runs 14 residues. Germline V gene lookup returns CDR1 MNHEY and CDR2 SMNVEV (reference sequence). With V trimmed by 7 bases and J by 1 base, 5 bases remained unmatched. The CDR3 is CASKASGLQETQYF. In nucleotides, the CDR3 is TGTGCCAGCAAGGCTAGCGGGCTCCAAGAGACCCAGTACTTC.

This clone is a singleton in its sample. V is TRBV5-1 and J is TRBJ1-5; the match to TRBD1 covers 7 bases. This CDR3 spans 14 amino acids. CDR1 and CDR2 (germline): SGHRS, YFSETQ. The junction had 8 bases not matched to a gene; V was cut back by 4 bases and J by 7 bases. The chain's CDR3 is CASSLQGGDQPQHF. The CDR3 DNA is TGCGCCAGCAGCCTCCAGGGGGGAGACCAGCCCCAGCATTTT.

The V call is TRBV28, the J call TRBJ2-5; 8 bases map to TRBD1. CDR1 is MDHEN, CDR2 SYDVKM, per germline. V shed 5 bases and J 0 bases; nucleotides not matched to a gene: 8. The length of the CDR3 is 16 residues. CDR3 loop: CASSSQGAQYQETQYF. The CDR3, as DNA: TGTGCCAGCAGTAGTCAGGGGGCGCAGTACCAAGAGACCCAGTACTTC.

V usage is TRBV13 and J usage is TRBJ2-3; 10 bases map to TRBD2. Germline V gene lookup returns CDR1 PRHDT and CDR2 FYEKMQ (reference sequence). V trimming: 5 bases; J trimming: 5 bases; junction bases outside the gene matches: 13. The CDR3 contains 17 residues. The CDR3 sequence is CASSTDPIAGGVDTQYF. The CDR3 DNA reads TGTGCCAGCAGCACCGACCCCATAGCGGGAGGTGTAGATACGCAGTATTTT. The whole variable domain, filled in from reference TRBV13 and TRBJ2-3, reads AAGVIQSPRHLIKEKRETATLKCYPIPRHDTVYWYQQGPGQDPQFLISFYEKMQSDKGSIPDRFSAQQFSDYHSELNMSSLELGDSALYFCASSTDPIAGGVDTQYFGPGTRLTVL.

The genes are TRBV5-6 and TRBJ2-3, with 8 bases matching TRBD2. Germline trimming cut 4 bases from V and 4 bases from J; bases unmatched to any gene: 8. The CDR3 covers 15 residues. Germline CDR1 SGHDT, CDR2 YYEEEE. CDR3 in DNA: TGTGCCAGCAGCCCGAGCGGGAGTGGGCCAGATACGCAGTATTTT. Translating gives CASSPSGSGPDTQYF.

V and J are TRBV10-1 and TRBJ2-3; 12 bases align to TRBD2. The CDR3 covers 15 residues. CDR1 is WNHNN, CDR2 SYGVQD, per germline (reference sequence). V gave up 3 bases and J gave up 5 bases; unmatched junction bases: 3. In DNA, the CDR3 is TGCGCCAGCAGTGAACGACTAGCGGGAGTAGATACGCAGTATTTT. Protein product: CASSERLAGVDTQYF.

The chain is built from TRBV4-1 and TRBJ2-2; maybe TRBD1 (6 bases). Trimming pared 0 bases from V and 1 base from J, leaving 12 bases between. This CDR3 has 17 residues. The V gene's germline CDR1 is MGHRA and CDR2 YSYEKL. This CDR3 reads CASSQEGGQRNTGELFF. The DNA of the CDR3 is TGCGCCAGCAGCCAAGAAGGGGGACAACGGAACACCGGGGAGCTGTTTTTT.